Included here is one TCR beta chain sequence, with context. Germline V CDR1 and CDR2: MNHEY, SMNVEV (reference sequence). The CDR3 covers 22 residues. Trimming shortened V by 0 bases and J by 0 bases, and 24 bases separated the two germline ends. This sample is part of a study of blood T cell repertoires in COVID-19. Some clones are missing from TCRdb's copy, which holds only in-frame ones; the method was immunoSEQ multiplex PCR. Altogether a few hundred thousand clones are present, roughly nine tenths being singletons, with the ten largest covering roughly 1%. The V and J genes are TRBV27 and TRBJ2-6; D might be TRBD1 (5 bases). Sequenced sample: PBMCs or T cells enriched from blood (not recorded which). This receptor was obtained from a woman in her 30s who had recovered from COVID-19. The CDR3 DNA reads TGTGCCAGCAGTTTATCTAGGGCTCGCAGGGCAGAAATCAACTCTGGGGCCAACGTCCTGACTTTC. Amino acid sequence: CASSLSRARRAEINSGANVLTF. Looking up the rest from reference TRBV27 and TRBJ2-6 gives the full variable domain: EAQVTQNPRYLITVTGKKLTVTCSQNMNHEYMSWYRQDPGLGLRQIYYSMNVEVTDKGDVPEGYKVSRKEKRNFPLILESPSPNQTSLYFCASSLSRARRAEINSGANVLTFGAGSRLTVL.